The next 19 T cell receptor beta chains were all read from a single sample in a study of T cells in Graves' hyperthyroidism and ophthalmopathy (dated by TCRdb to between 2018 and 2021). Library construction relied on multiplex PCR. The sample was run on an Illumina HiSeq 2000. The TCR beta CDR3 regions were amplified from RNA transcripts. The TCR CDR3 was subjected to a first round of RT-PCR using the HTBI primer set and the Qiagen OneStep RT-PCR kit. In TCRdb, the public reads were trimmed at Q25 with fastp and aligned with MiXCR, with productive beta chains retained. Each entry merges the rows of one CDR3 protein and shows their most common DNA and genes. This sample comprises roughly 400,000 distinct CDR3 sequences, roughly 14% of them detected only once. Together, the top ten hold 25% to 35% of the sample. Sequenced input: blood. The source of these receptors is a woman younger than 30 with Graves' hyperthyroidism that later progressed to Graves' ophthalmopathy.

At least ten counts were recorded for this clonotype. This sequence joins TRBV27 and TRBJ2-7, with TRBD2 matching over 7 bases. The length of the CDR3 is 14 residues. V trimming: 2 bases; J trimming: 5 bases; junction bases outside the gene matches: 6. Germline V lookup: CDR1 MNHEY, CDR2 SMNVEV (reference sequence). In DNA form, the CDR3 reads TGTGCCAGCAGTTTAGCGGGAGAGGTAAACGAGCAGTACTTC. Translated, it gives CASSLAGEVNEQYF.

The chain has TRBV20-1 and TRBJ2-1; D unclear. V lost 3 bases, J lost 4 bases, and 16 bases lay in between. This CDR3 has 15 residues. Germline V gives CDR1 DFQATT, CDR2 SNEGSKA (reference sequence). Here the CDR3 reads CSASMERAKYNEQFF. The DNA for the CDR3 is TGCAGTGCTAGCATGGAGAGAGCTAAATACAATGAGCAGTTCTTC.

Ten or more counts support this clonotype. The genes are TRBV6-1 and TRBJ2-7; 13 nucleotides match TRBD2. The CDR3 spans 16 residues. V shed 5 bases, J shed 5 bases, and the junction held 9 bases outside the gene matches. Germline-derived CDR1 and CDR2 are MNHNS and SASEGT. CDR3 residues: CASSPRTSGSGNEQYF. CDR3 coding DNA: TGTGCCAGCAGTCCCCGGACTAGCGGGAGTGGCAACGAGCAGTACTTC.

The V call is TRBV5-6, the J call TRBJ2-2; D may be TRBD2 (5 bases). This CDR3 has 13 amino acids. The V gene lost 4 bases and the J gene lost 10 bases, with 14 bases spanning the gap. CDR1 is SGHDT, CDR2 YYEEEE, per germline. The CDR3 nucleotides read TGTGCCAGCAGCCCAGGACTGCCGTCGGAGCTGTTTTTT. It specifies CASSPGLPSELFF.

This clonotype has ten or more counts. The chain combines TRBV24-1 with TRBJ2-7; the D is unclear. CDR1 KGHDR and CDR2 SFDVKD come from the germline V gene. This CDR3 has 11 residues. Between the trimmed V and J ends, which lost 4 bases and 5 bases, there was a span of 5 bases. Written as DNA, the CDR3 is TGTGCCACCAGTGACCTAGACGAGCAGTACTTC. Its protein product is CATSDLDEQYF.

The chain has TRBV12-3 or TRBV12-4 and TRBJ2-3; D is possibly TRBD1 (7 bases). The germline V and J ends were trimmed by 5 bases and 0 bases, with 12 bases remaining between them. The CDR3 has 15 residues. The CDR3 loop reads CASSAGQTSTDTQYF. CDR3 nucleotides: TGTGCCAGCAGTGCGGGACAGACTAGCACAGATACGCAGTATTTT.

This clonotype was observed at least ten times. DNA for the CDR3: TGTGCCTGGACTCACCCCAGGGGTGCTGAAGCTTTCTTT. Translating gives CAWTHPRGAEAFF. The chain has TRBV30 and TRBJ1-1, with a weak D call TRBD1 (6 bases). V lost 4 bases and J 6 bases, leaving 15 bases between the germline ends. The CDR3 is 13 amino acids. Germline V gives CDR1 GTSNPN, CDR2 SVGIG (reference sequence). The full variable domain, rest sourced from reference TRBV30 and TRBJ1-1, is SQTIHQWPATLVQPVGSPLSLECTVEGTSNPNLYWYRQAAGRGLQLLFYSVGIGQISSEVPQNLSASRPQDRQFILSSKKLLLSDSGFYLCAWTHPRGAEAFFGQGTRLTVV.

This clonotype was seen a few times. The chain links TRBV10-3 to TRBJ1-5; a weak D match, TRBD1 (5 bases). Germline loops: CDR1 ENHRY, CDR2 SYGVKD. The CDR3 runs to 13 residues. The V end lost 10 bases, the J end lost 5 bases, and 15 bases lay between the germline ends. The CDR3 region is CATGTQRDQPQHF. CDR3 in DNA: TGTGCCACCGGGACCCAGAGGGATCAGCCCCAGCATTTT.

The V gene is TRBV5-1, the J gene TRBJ2-7, with TRBD1 identical over 9 bases. CDR1 is SGHRS, CDR2 YFSETQ, per germline. V shed 4 bases, J shed 9 bases, and the junction held 11 bases outside the gene matches. The CDR3 runs to 14 residues. The DNA for the CDR3 is TGCGCCAGCAGCGACACAGGGGGCCCACCGGGGCAGTACTTC. Protein product: CASSDTGGPPGQYF.

This clonotype was found a few times. The chain is built from TRBV10-1 and TRBJ2-3; 9 bases map to TRBD2. From germline, CDR1 is WNHNN and CDR2 SYGVQD (reference sequence). The CDR3 runs to 13 residues. Losses at the gene ends were 8 bases for V and 4 bases for J; bases not matched to a gene: 4. CDR3 sequence: CASAAGGSDTQYF. The CDR3 DNA is TGCGCCAGCGCAGCGGGAGGATCAGATACGCAGTATTTT.

The gene calls are TRBV19 and TRBJ2-2; 11 nucleotides align to TRBD2. The CDR3 totals 18 residues. CDR1 is LNHDA and CDR2 is SQIVND in the germline V gene (reference sequence). The V segment lost 7 bases and the J segment 0 bases; nucleotides outside the gene matches: 10. The CDR3 sequence is CASIRASGRLPNTGELFF. In DNA form, the CDR3 reads TGTGCCAGTATACGGGCTAGCGGGAGGCTACCGAACACCGGGGAGCTGTTTTTT.

Regarding this clonotype: This sequence may be a read error, since a much larger clone differs from it by one base. The chain uses TRBV3-1 and TRBJ1-6; 7 nucleotides agree with TRBD1. This CDR3 is built from 14 residues. Germline CDR1 reads LGHDT; CDR2 reads YNNKEL (reference sequence). The DNA of the CDR3 is TGTGCCAGCAGACGGACAGCAGGGGGATCACCCCGCCACTTT. Residues: CASRRTAGGSPRHF. Combining the CDR3 with reference TRBV3-1 and TRBJ1-6 gives the whole variable domain DTAVSQTPKYLVTQMGNDKSIKCEQNLGHDTMYWYKQDSKKFLKIMFSYNNKELIINETVPNRFSPKSPDKAHLNLHINSLELGDSAVYFCASRRTAGGSPRHFGNGTRLTVT.

This clonotype appeared a few times. V gene TRBV6-1 combines with J gene TRBJ2-7; possibly TRBD2 for D (7 bases). Germline V gene sequence: CDR1 MNHNS, CDR2 SASEGT. The CDR3 has 15 amino acids. Trimming removed 3 bases from V and 3 bases from J, with 15 bases in between. This chain's CDR3 is CASSDQGTIHYEQYF. DNA of the CDR3: TGTGCCAGCAGTGACCAGGGGACTATTCACTACGAGCAGTACTTC.

This chain connects TRBV6-2 or TRBV6-3 to TRBJ2-1, with 8 bases identical to TRBD2. V dropped 5 bases and J dropped 3; count of bases not matched to a gene: 3. Germline-derived CDR1 and CDR2 are MNHEY and SVGEGT. The CDR3 length is 14 residues. CDR3 amino acids: CASSPSGLYNEQFF. CDR3 in DNA: TGTGCCAGCAGTCCTAGCGGGCTCTACAATGAGCAGTTCTTC.

The chain employs TRBV28 and TRBJ2-3, with D perhaps assigned TRBD1 or TRBD2 (5 bases each). The CDR3 consists of 13 residues. Germline V gene lookup returns CDR1 MDHEN and CDR2 SYDVKM. The germline V and J ends were trimmed by 7 bases and 0 bases, with 8 bases remaining between them. Here the CDR3 DNA reads TGTGCCAGCATAAGGGACAGCACAGATACGCAGTATTTT. It specifies CASIRDSTDTQYF.

The V gene is TRBV11-2, the J gene TRBJ1-1; possibly TRBD1 for D (5 bases). There are 16 residues in the CDR3. V lost 3 bases to trimming and J lost 5 bases, with 19 bases between them. CDR1 is SGHAT and CDR2 is FQNNGV in the germline V gene. The CDR3 sequence is CASSFESQGGKTEAFF. The CDR3 DNA reads TGTGCCAGCAGCTTTGAATCTCAGGGTGGGAAGACTGAAGCTTTCTTT.

This clonotype was seen repeatedly, ten times or more. This chain connects TRBV7-2 to TRBJ2-1; a weak D match, TRBD2 (6 bases). CDR3 length equals 12 residues. Trimming removed 2 bases from V and 10 bases from J, with 9 bases in between. The germline V gene encodes CDR1 SGHTA and CDR2 FQGNSA. CDR3: CASSLTLAEQFF. CDR3 sequence (DNA): TGTGCCAGCAGCTTAACTCTAGCGGAGCAGTTCTTC.

V and J are TRBV4-2 and TRBJ2-7; the D gene is possibly TRBD2 (6 bases). CDR3 length: 15 residues. The V end lost 1 base, the J end lost 6 bases, and 16 bases lay between the germline ends. Germline CDR1 LGHNA, CDR2 YNFKEQ. The CDR3 region is CASSQGIREEGEQYF. The CDR3 DNA sequence: TGTGCCAGCAGCCAAGGGATTAGGGAGGAGGGCGAGCAGTACTTC.

This clonotype was counted at least ten times. This chain uses TRBV28 with TRBJ2-7; the D is unclear. Germline assignment: CDR1 MDHEN and CDR2 SYDVKM. The ends were cut back, 6 bases at V and 2 bases at J, with 20 bases in the middle. The CDR3 covers 16 residues. In nucleotides, the CDR3 is TGTGCCAGCAGAGCTGCTGACGCACACCCACCCTACGAGCAGTACTTC. Its protein product is CASRAADAHPPYEQYF.